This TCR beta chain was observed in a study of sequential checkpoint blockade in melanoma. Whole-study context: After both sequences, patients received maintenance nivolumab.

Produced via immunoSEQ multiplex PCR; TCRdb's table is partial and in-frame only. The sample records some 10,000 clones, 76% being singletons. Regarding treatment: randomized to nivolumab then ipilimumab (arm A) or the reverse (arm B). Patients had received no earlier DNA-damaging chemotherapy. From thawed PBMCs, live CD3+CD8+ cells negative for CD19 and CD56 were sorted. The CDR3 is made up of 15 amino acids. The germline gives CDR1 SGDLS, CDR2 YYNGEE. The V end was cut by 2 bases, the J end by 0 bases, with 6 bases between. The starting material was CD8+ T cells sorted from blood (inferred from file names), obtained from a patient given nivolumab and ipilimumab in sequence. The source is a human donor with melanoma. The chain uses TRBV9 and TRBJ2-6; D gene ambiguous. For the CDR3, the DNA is TGTGCCAGCAGCGTGTCCAACTCTGGGGCCAACGTCCTGACTTTC. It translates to CASSVSNSGANVLTF.